These 29 T cell receptor beta chains were sequenced from one sample in a study of blood T cells in healthy people across ages. Using a J-beta primer mix together with a sample-barcoded 5' primer, a second PCR was run for roughly 6 to 11 cycles. TCRdb fed the 5' RACE reads into MiXCR, producing one record per CDR3 protein. The sample carries 700,000 to 950,000 distinct CDR3 sequences, 58% recorded once. Material for sequencing was blood. The receptors here all came from a man aged 25 to 45 in good health.

The chain links TRBV7-2 to TRBJ2-7; D might be TRBD1 (5 bases). Trimming shortened V by 5 bases and J by 2 bases, and 10 bases separated the two germline ends. This CDR3 contains 13 residues. CDR1 SGHTA and CDR2 FQGNSA come from the germline V gene. The CDR3 DNA follows: TGTGCCAGCAGCCGCATAGGGGCCTACGAGCAGTACTTC. The encoded protein is CASSRIGAYEQYF. Complete variable domain (other parts from reference TRBV7-2 and TRBJ2-7): GAGVSQSPSNKVTEKGKDVELRCDPISGHTALYWYRQSLGQGLEFLIYFQGNSAPDKSGLPSDRFSAERTGGSVSTLTIQRTQQEDSAVYLCASSRIGAYEQYFGPGTRLTVT.

This clonotype was seen at least ten times. The V gene is TRBV7-9, the J gene TRBJ2-7; D gene unclear. CDR1 SEHNR and CDR2 FQNEAQ come from the germline V gene (reference sequence). Trimming pared 2 bases from V and 0 bases from J, leaving 2 bases between. This CDR3 comprises 12 residues. In DNA form, the CDR3 reads TGTGCCAGCAGCTTAATCTCCTACGAGCAGTACTTC. As protein: CASSLISYEQYF.

This clonotype was seen a single time. The gene calls are TRBV4-1 and TRBJ2-4; D ambiguous. The CDR3 has 15 amino acids. The V end was cut by 0 bases, the J end by 9 bases, with 15 bases between. Germline CDR1 is MGHRA and CDR2 is YSYEKL. CDR3 DNA sequence: TGCGCCAGCAGCCAAGACCATCACCCGGCAAGCATTCAGTACTTC. This translates into CASSQDHHPASIQYF.

The rearrangement links TRBV20-1 to TRBJ1-2; TRBD1 might be the D (5 bases). This CDR3 region has 15 residues. CDR1 and CDR2 from the germline V gene are DFQATT and SNEGSKA (reference sequence). V was clipped by 1 base and J by 4 bases, with 16 bases between them. The CDR3 spells CSARGGVMRGYGYTF. The CDR3 DNA sequence: TGCAGTGCTAGAGGCGGTGTCATGAGGGGCTATGGCTACACCTTC.

V is TRBV20-1 and J is TRBJ2-1; 9 bases fit TRBD2. Germline CDR1 DFQATT, CDR2 SNEGSKA (reference sequence). This CDR3 spans 14 amino acids. V lost 6 bases to trimming and J lost 4 bases; unmatched junction nucleotides: 7. CDR3 nucleotide sequence: TGCAGTGCCCCTGGACTAGCGCAATACAATGAGCAGTTCTTC. As protein: CSAPGLAQYNEQFF.

This rearrangement joins TRBV2 to TRBJ2-1; 9 nucleotides line up with TRBD1. This CDR3 spans 14 amino acids. Per the germline V gene, CDR1 is SNHLY and CDR2 is FYNNEI. J lost 6 bases, V lost 6 bases, and 6 bases had no gene match. The CDR3 DNA reads as TGTGCCAGCAGGCCGGGACAGGGTGGCAATGAGCAGTTCTTC. Protein product: CASRPGQGGNEQFF.

The chain is built from TRBV20-1 and TRBJ2-3, with D unresolved. CDR1 is DFQATT and CDR2 is SNEGSKA in the germline V gene (reference sequence). The CDR3 is 13 amino acids. V lost 5 bases to trimming and J lost 1 base, with 10 bases between them. In DNA form, the CDR3 reads TGCAGTGCTCGCCAGGACGGCACAGATACGCAGTATTTT. Translated: CSARQDGTDTQYF.

The genes are TRBV6-6 and TRBJ1-1, with a possible D match to TRBD1 (5 bases). The CDR3 length is 13 residues. Looked up from germline, CDR1 is MNHNY and CDR2 is SVGAGI (reference sequence). V was cut by 4 bases and J by 7 bases, with 13 bases left in between. CDR3: CASSSRGDSEAFF. Written as DNA, the CDR3 is TGTGCCAGCAGTTCCCGGGGGGATAGTGAAGCTTTCTTT.

The rearrangement links TRBV10-3 to TRBJ2-1; D unresolved. CDR3 size: 13 residues. Per germline, CDR1 ENHRY and CDR2 SYGVKD. V was pared by 5 bases and J by 6 bases, with 11 bases between. CDR3 nucleotides: TGTGCCATCAGTTTGGACCCGGGCAATGAGCAGTTCTTC. Protein product: CAISLDPGNEQFF.

This clonotype has a single count. The chain employs TRBV6-2 or TRBV6-3 and TRBJ1-2, with unresolved D. The CDR3 length is 13 residues. Germline assignment: CDR1 MNHEY and CDR2 SVGEGT. Trimming removed 2 bases at V and 4 bases at J, with 8 bases between. This CDR3 reads CASSYGQIYGYTF. CDR3 nucleotide sequence: TGTGCCAGCAGTTACGGCCAGATCTATGGCTACACCTTC.

A remark on this clonotype: At one end the junction does not follow the germline gene, possibly because of a read error. The chain has TRBV7-4 and TRBJ2-1, with 12 bases identical to TRBD2. The germline V gene has CDR1 SGHVT and CDR2 SQSDAQ. CDR3 length: 17 residues. The CDR3 DNA reads as TGTGCCGGCAGCTTCATTTCTAGCGGGAGGGCAAACAATGAGCAGTTCTTC. It translates to CAGSFISSGRANNEQFF. Full variable domain (remainder filled in from reference TRBV7-4 and TRBJ2-1): GAGVSQSPRYKVAKRGRDVALRCDSISGHVTLYWYRQTLGQGSEVLTYSQSDAQRDKSGRPSGRFSAERPERSVSTLKIQRTEQGDSAVYLCAGSFISSGRANNEQFFGPGTRLTVL.

This chain uses TRBV18 with TRBJ2-1; D is ambiguous. This CDR3 is built from 12 residues. Trimming cost V 2 bases and J 9 bases, with 8 bases left between them. The germline V gene encodes CDR1 KGHSH and CDR2 LQKENI. The CDR3 DNA is TGTGCCAGCTCACCAACGGCGGTTGAGCAGTTCTTC. Translation gives CASSPTAVEQFF.

The V gene is TRBV11-1, the J gene TRBJ2-1; D call uncertain. Trimming pared 4 bases from V and 10 bases from J, leaving 14 bases between. The V gene's germline CDR1 is SGHAT and CDR2 FQDESV (reference sequence). The CDR3 loop spans 13 amino acids. CDR3 sequence (DNA): TGTGCCAGCAGCTGGACGGTGGGCGACGAGCAGTTCTTC. Protein sequence: CASSWTVGDEQFF.

V is TRBV12-1 and J is TRBJ2-1. TRBV12-1 is labeled a pseudogene. The CDR3 consists of 14 residues. The CDR3 spells CASPGSSSYNEQFF. CDR3 in DNA: TGTGCCAGCCCTGGGTCGAGCTCCTACAATGAGCAGTTCTTC.

V and J are TRBV12-3 or TRBV12-4 and TRBJ1-5, with D perhaps TRBD1 (5 bases). V lost 2 bases and J lost 1, with 6 bases in between. The CDR3 has 14 amino acids. Written as DNA, the CDR3 is TGTGCCAGCAGTTTACGGGGGAGCAATCAGCCCCAGCATTTT. Protein sequence: CASSLRGSNQPQHF.

The chain employs TRBV7-2 and TRBJ2-7; TRBD1 matches 8 bases. The CDR3 covers 18 residues. V dropped 3 bases and J dropped 1; count of bases not matched to a gene: 14. Germline V CDR1 and CDR2: SGHTA, FQGNSA. Here the CDR3 DNA reads TGTGCCAGCAGCTTGCAAGTGGCAGGGGGCTCCTATTCCTACGAGCAGTACTTC. It is translated as CASSLQVAGGSYSYEQYF.

The chain uses TRBV5-1 and TRBJ2-4; TRBD2 matches 8 bases. V gave up 0 bases and J gave up 5 bases; unmatched junction bases: 10. The CDR3 runs to 17 residues. Germline V gene data show CDR1 as SGHRS and CDR2 as YFSETQ. The CDR3 here is CASSLVQRGTIENIQYF. In nucleotides, the CDR3 is TGCGCCAGCAGCTTGGTGCAGCGGGGGACCATTGAAAACATTCAGTACTTC.

This clonotype was counted at least ten times. This sequence joins TRBV6-2 or TRBV6-3 and TRBJ2-7; D not resolved. Trimming cost V 1 base and J 3 bases, with 1 base left between them. The CDR3 is 11 residues long. The germline gives CDR1 MNHEY, CDR2 SVGEGT. CDR3 DNA sequence: TGTGCCAGCAGTTACTTCTACGAGCAGTACTTC. Protein product: CASSYFYEQYF.

J is TRBJ2-7 and V is TRBV29-1, with D uncertain. Trimming took 4 bases from V and 0 from J, leaving 7 bases between them. There are 12 residues in the CDR3. Per germline, CDR1 SQVTM and CDR2 ANQGSEA. The CDR3, as DNA: TGCAGCGTTGTAGCCAGCTCCTACGAGCAGTACTTC. Its translation: CSVVASSYEQYF.

V and J are TRBV9 and TRBJ2-3; no reliable D call. Germline V gene sequence: CDR1 SGDLS, CDR2 YYNGEE. With 4 bases removed from V and 0 bases from J, the gap between germline ends came to 12 bases. The CDR3 length is 15 residues. The chain's CDR3 is CASSLLPTSTDTQYF. The CDR3 region has the DNA TGTGCCAGCAGCTTACTCCCGACTAGCACAGATACGCAGTATTTT. Full variable domain (remainder filled in from reference TRBV9 and TRBJ2-3): DSGVTQTPKHLITATGQRVTLRCSPRSGDLSVYWYQQSLDQGLQFLIQYYNGEERAKGNILERFSAQQFPDLHSELNLSSLELGDSALYFCASSLLPTSTDTQYFGPGTRLTVL.

The sample holds a few counts of this clonotype. The J gene is TRBJ2-1, the V gene TRBV10-3; 7 positions match TRBD1. Germline V lookup: CDR1 ENHRY, CDR2 SYGVKD. The CDR3 has 13 amino acids. J lost 4 bases, V lost 6 bases, and 3 bases had no gene match. This CDR3 is CAIRETGYNEQFF. The CDR3 DNA reads as TGTGCCATCAGGGAGACAGGGTACAATGAGCAGTTCTTC.

To note about this clonotype: A much larger clone lies a single base off, so this may be a read error. The chain couples TRBV20-1 to TRBJ2-1, with D tentatively TRBD1 (5 bases). V was shortened by 1 base and J by 13 bases, with 17 bases between the two germline ends. The CDR3 is 13 residues long. CDR1 and CDR2 from the germline V gene are DFQATT and SNEGSKA (reference sequence). The CDR3: CSARGPGQETQFF. CDR3 sequence (DNA): TGCAGTGCTAGAGGCCCAGGGCAAGAGACCCAGTTCTTC.

This clonotype showed up just a few times. The chain combines TRBV6-5 with TRBJ2-1, with 11 bases matching TRBD2. V trimming: 2 bases; J trimming: 10 bases; junction bases outside the gene matches: 1. The CDR3 extends over 13 amino acids. Germline assignment: CDR1 MNHEY and CDR2 SVGAGI. DNA of the CDR3: TGTGCCAGCAGTTACAGGACTAGCGGGGAGCAGTTCTTC. It yields the protein CASSYRTSGEQFF.

This chain connects TRBV29-1 to TRBJ2-7; 7 bases match TRBD1. V was pared by 5 bases and J by 3 bases, with 7 bases of the junction left unmatched. The CDR3 is 13 amino acids. The germline V gene has CDR1 SQVTM and CDR2 ANQGSEA. CDR3 bases: TGCAGCGTTCTTAGCCGACAGGGCTACGAGCAGTACTTC. This encodes CSVLSRQGYEQYF.

J is TRBJ1-1 and V is TRBV20-1, with D unclear. V was clipped by 5 bases and J by 1 base, with 8 bases between them. The CDR3 is 12 amino acids. The V gene's germline CDR1 is DFQATT and CDR2 SNEGSKA (reference sequence). CDR3 bases: TGCAGTGCTGCTCAGGAGAACACTGAAGCTTTCTTT. Protein: CSAAQENTEAFF.

This clonotype came up a few times. The chain combines TRBV2 with TRBJ2-3; D remains unclear. The V end lost 3 bases, the J end lost 4 bases, and 11 bases lay between the germline ends. Germline V gives CDR1 SNHLY, CDR2 FYNNEI. The CDR3 length is 14 residues. The CDR3 spells CASSESRFADTQYF. The CDR3 nucleotides are TGTGCCAGCAGTGAGTCGAGATTCGCAGATACGCAGTATTTT. Together with reference TRBV2 and TRBJ2-3, the CDR3 gives the full variable domain: EPEVTQTPSHQVTQMGQEVILRCVPISNHLYFYWYRQILGQKVEFLVSFYNNEISEKSEIFDDQFSVERPDGSNFTLKIRSTKLEDSAMYFCASSESRFADTQYFGPGTRLTVL.

This clonotype was picked up a small number of times. This chain links TRBV7-9 with TRBJ2-3, with TRBD2 matching over 9 bases. The CDR3 spans 15 residues. The V segment lost 4 bases and the J segment 3 bases; nucleotides outside the gene matches: 5. Germline V gene lookup returns CDR1 SEHNR and CDR2 FQNEAQ (reference sequence). CDR3 DNA sequence: TGTGCCAGCAGCTCCACAAGCGGGAGGACAGATACGCAGTATTTT. Translated: CASSSTSGRTDTQYF.

This clonotype was observed a few times. The chain has TRBV20-1 and TRBJ1-1, with D uncertain. With 6 bases removed from V and 2 bases from J, the gap between germline ends came to 22 bases. Germline loops: CDR1 DFQATT, CDR2 SNEGSKA (reference sequence). The CDR3 totals 16 residues. CDR3 in DNA: TGCAGTGCCGGGCACCTTAGGACGGTGGATAACACTGAAGCTTTCTTT. Translation gives CSAGHLRTVDNTEAFF.

The J gene is TRBJ2-3, the V gene TRBV14, with D uncertain. Germline V gene lookup returns CDR1 SGHDN and CDR2 FVKESK. CDR3 length: 12 residues. Trimming removed 1 base at V and 7 bases at J, with 6 bases between. CDR3 loop: CASSQVGHTQYF. The CDR3 DNA is TGTGCCAGCAGCCAAGTAGGCCATACGCAGTATTTT.